Listed here is a single T cell receptor beta chain. The specificity of this receptor is unknown. The record has no base qualities; no much larger clone is one base away. In total, 666 healthy bone marrow donors made up the cohort. At the time of sampling, every cohort member was nominally healthy, though immune exposures that went unrecorded were likely present. The donor was CMV seronegative and was included in the group of 352 seronegative cohort members. A peripheral blood sample was provided by each donor, and peripheral blood mononuclear cells were used for TCR beta sequencing. The Qiagen DNeasy Blood Extraction Kit was used to extract genomic DNA from the blood cell samples. Libraries were made using the immunoSEQ multiplex PCR assay. A mixture of 60 forward primers for TCR Vbeta segments and 13 reverse primers for TCR Jbeta segments was used in the multiplex PCR. Amplification of the CDR3 region of rearranged TCR beta genes was performed with a multiplex PCR assay on genomic DNA. Amplified TCR beta libraries were sequenced as 87-base-pair reads on the Illumina HiSeq System. In the source study's methods: A later analysis tallied around 87 million unique TCR beta chains across the 660 or so repertoires, and around 9.9 million of those chains were shared by two or more donors. Raw reads were error-corrected and collapsed into unique sequences with a nearest-neighbor algorithm that merged closely related sequences to remove PCR and sequencing errors. Alignment of CDR3 sequences to IMGT reference sequences was used to assign V, D and J gene segments. For a sequence to be retained, a match of at least six nucleotides was required to both a V gene segment and a J gene segment. A rearrangement was called productive if the CDR3 had no stop codons and remained in frame with V and J, and every other rearrangement was called non-productive. CDR3 was defined according to IMGT convention as the region running from the second conserved V-encoded cysteine to the conserved J-encoded phenylalanine. In an earlier analysis of 587 of the donors, sequences lacking an unambiguous match to a single V gene segment were excluded. In an earlier analysis of about 590 of the donors, a V segment was called functional when productive rearrangements were above 56.7%, and segregating when the standard deviation between donors exceeded 5%. A statistical classification framework was built to diagnose cytomegalovirus status from the catalog of TCR beta chain sequences. A later analysis assigned V and J genes by comparing TCR nucleotide sequences with IMGT/GENE-DB human TR gene sequences. Using the TCRdist pipeline, a later analysis assigned CDR3 sequences along with most-parsimonious VDJ recombination scenarios. A later analysis defined each TCR beta chain by its CDR3 amino acid sequence plus V-gene family, and excluded reads lacking a unique V-gene family. To address suspected cross-contamination and a sequencing artifact, a later analysis removed approximately 590 highly shared, low-generation-probability nucleotide sequences. A later analysis calculated a clonal expansion index for each public chain from normalized within-repertoire ranks of inferred template counts. In a later analysis, generation probabilities were computed using a VDJ recombination model fitted to out-of-frame rearrangements, and the results were checked against IGoR. In a later analysis, TCR-TCR, TCR-HLA and TCR-CMV co-occurrence was scored with hypergeometric tests, and a repertoire-size bias correction was applied to TCR pairs. False discovery rates were estimated in a later analysis by permuting HLA or CMV assignments 20 times. In a later analysis, co-occurring TCRs were grouped using DBSCAN, and TCRdist sequence similarity was added for clustering within HLA-allele-positive subsets. Repertoires with fewer than 30,000 or more than 120,000 public chains, plus five repertoires with anomalous nucleotide sharing, were excluded from co-occurrence clustering. The immuneACCESS repertoire file appears here via TCRdb, limited to in-frame rearrangements. These files lack a portion of the clones; in checked studies, under half of the deficit traces to unresolved V genes, and the cause of the others is not known. Clonal size and the V and J genes are those of that table, whereas D and trimming came from the DNA. The sample table contains roughly 200,000 clones; only one count was recorded for about 89% of them. Roughly 1.3% of the sample is held by the ten biggest clonotypes.

This specimen comes from a study of cytomegalovirus exposure and HLA in healthy donors (TCRdb year 2017). Regarding the study in general: According to an earlier analysis of 550 to 700 of the donors, about 179 million T cells yielded over 100 million unique TCR beta sequences and approximately 300 Gb of sequence data. Using immunosequencing, the study profiled T cell repertoires from 640 or so subjects and related those repertoires to cytomegalovirus serostatus. Class I and class II HLA loci were covered by the typing at four-digit resolution. On average, around 240,000 unique TCR beta nucleotide sequences were sequenced per donor among 350 to 400 genotyped donors of the cohort, with roughly 20% of those sequences being non-productive. An early release that covered approximately 600 HLA-typed donors contained around 330 gigabases of sequencing data and tens of millions of unique TCR sequences. About 5 DR-DQ haplotypes were handled as single units for association and clustering, since linkage in the cohort was strong. A later genetic analysis took genome-wide SNP genotypes for about three fifths of the 666 donors and used that subset as a discovery cohort. High-throughput TCR immunosequencing, statistical association of individual TCRs with disease status, and machine learning were combined to predict cytomegalovirus infection status. The study was designed to test whether signatures of past pathogen exposure could be identified by cataloging public T cell receptors. Typing coverage varied by locus: roughly 629-640 donors for A, B, C, DRB1 and DQB1; under 550 for DQA1; about 600 for DPA1; around 490 for DPB1. Alongside the repertoire data, information on donor age, sex, ethnicity and CMV serostatus was compiled. In addition to the first cohort of roughly 670 subjects, a separate validation cohort of approximately 120 different subjects was used. The genetic ancestry cluster associated with self-reported Caucasian donors included around four fifths of the approximately 410 genotyped donors. All discovery cohort repertoires had been generated using a single sequencing platform. Rather than using new phenotypic data, the later analysis identified candidate immune exposures from TCR beta sequences and from how often those sequences occurred across donors. An earlier analysis of around 580 of the donors used high-throughput TCR beta sequencing to judge whether each TCR beta V gene segment behaved as functional or pseudogenic. To study patterns of TCR occurrence, a later analysis re-analyzed previously published TCR beta repertoires from 550 to 800 donors and added high-resolution HLA genotyping. Paper-wide results and their limitations: Compared with the 666-donor mean, donors in an Asian-associated ancestry cluster had fewer N-insertions in productive TCRs, according to a later genetic analysis. V-gene and J-gene trimming of TCR beta chains was associated with a missense DCLRE1C variant in a later genetic analysis, and the association was replicated in an independent cohort. A later analysis found that TCR association rates varied across HLA loci, with DRB1 alleles showing the most associated TCRs and HLA-C alleles the fewest. A total of 164 TCR beta chains were listed by the study as associated with cytomegalovirus. The 87-base-pair reads could not distinguish some IMGT-functional V segments, including TRBV6-2 and TRBV6-3, so those segments were excluded. Presence/absence analyses assumed roughly uniform sequencing depth across donors, an assumption that may not hold. A group of highly shared sequence variants was considered likely to be a technical artifact of the sequencing pipeline. In a later analysis, HLA-associated TCR beta chains were found to be more clonally expanded and to have lower generation probabilities than equally common non-associated chains. According to the authors, the approach could potentially be generalized to other disease states and immunological phenotypes. Across donors, most TCR sequences were observed very rarely, whereas some public TCRs were present in many individuals. Because counts were too low, some 17 rarely observed V segments, including chromosome 9 orphons, were left out of the earlier analysis of about 500 of the donors. Correlated functional status among segregating V segments might reflect linkage disequilibrium, but an unknown experimental factor could not be ruled out. A later analysis associated about 18,000 TCR beta sequences with specific HLA alleles at a false discovery rate of 0.05. HLA typing was unavailable for some donors at each locus, so association tests used only the typed subset. The only immune exposure information available for the cohort was CMV serostatus. An earlier analysis of 587 of the donors showed that most TCR beta V segments appeared in productive rearrangements either about 87% or about 30% of the time, which broadly matched IMGT annotations. This cohort had only TCR beta chains sequenced, and the lack of alpha or paired-chain data limited which features could be detected. In vitro tests confirmed that a few of the cytomegalovirus-associated TCR beta chains recognize cytomegalovirus antigens. When HLA alleles, especially DR and DQ, strongly co-occurred, attributing TCR associations to individual alleles was difficult. A further reported finding was that TCR beta sequences accurately predicted the HLA-A and HLA-B alleles for most subjects in the first cohort. In a later analysis, several top co-occurrence clusters were reported to appear linked to parvovirus B19, influenza, CMV and Epstein-Barr virus. According to a later analysis, most CMV-associated TCR beta chains appeared to be HLA-restricted, and the HLA associations seemed to be driven largely by CMV exposure. In both the original and validation cohorts, the classifier was reported to diagnose cytomegalovirus status with high specificity and sensitivity.

CDR1 and CDR2 (LNHDA, SQIVND) derive from the germline V gene (reference sequence). Relative to germline, V is 6 bases shorter and J is 6 bases shorter, with 11 bases between their ends. Counted from cysteine to phenylalanine, this CDR3 has 13 amino acids. The read is trimmed to its CDR3 DNA, 39 bases read in frame from base 1. Sequences were obtained from PBMCs. The origin of this receptor is a young man in good health and CMV-seronegative. The rearrangement joined TRBV19 to TRBJ2-2; the D region possibly corresponds to TRBD1 (6 bases align). DNA sequence: TGTGCCAGTAGCCCAGGGGCGGCCGGGGAGCTGTTTTTT. Its protein is CASSPGAAGELFF.